One and the same sample provided the 20 T cell receptor beta chains below, sequenced in a study of identical twins. From the 5' RACE reads, TCRdb called clonotypes with MiXCR, one entry per CDR3 protein. The sample includes 650,000 to 800,000 distinct CDR3 sequences, 8.6% of them seen just once. This sample also appeared in a second study, on yellow fever vaccine responses in identical twins.

Sample: PBMCs. The source of these receptors is a woman aged 18 to 35 in good health.

The chain couples TRBV19 to TRBJ2-7, with TRBD2 matching 11 bases. Germline values: CDR1 LNHDA, CDR2 SQIVND (reference sequence). Unmatched junction bases numbered 3, after V lost 2 bases and J lost 3 bases. CDR3 length: 15 residues. CDR3: CASSILTSGSYEQYF. For the CDR3, the DNA is TGTGCCAGTAGTATACTTACTAGCGGGAGCTACGAGCAGTACTTC.

A few counts support this clonotype. CDR3 region: CASSQGGLAKNIQYF. The CDR3 DNA sequence: TGTGCCAGCAGCCAGGGGGGATTAGCCAAAAACATTCAGTACTTC. This chain connects TRBV14 to TRBJ2-4; TRBD2 is a possible D gene (6 bases). This CDR3 has 15 residues. Germline CDR1 reads SGHDN; CDR2 reads FVKESK. Trimming left V 3 bases short and J 0 bases short, with 9 bases between.

This clonotype was seen a few times. J is TRBJ2-1 and V is TRBV4-2; D perhaps matches TRBD1 (6 bases). V lost 0 bases and J lost 9, with 18 bases in between. The germline gives CDR1 LGHNA, CDR2 YNFKEQ. This CDR3 has 16 residues. CDR3 nucleotides: TGTGCCAGCAGCCAAGATCAACCCACCCGAGGGGGTGAGCAGTTCTTC. Amino acids: CASSQDQPTRGGEQFF.

The sample holds many counts of this clonotype. The V gene is TRBV28, the J gene TRBJ2-3; D gene unclear. The CDR3 runs to 17 residues. Trimming removed 3 bases at V and 0 bases at J, with 16 bases between. In germline, CDR1 is MDHEN, CDR2 SYDVKM. The CDR3: CASSLVTVGSSTDTQYF. The CDR3 region has the DNA TGTGCCAGCAGTTTGGTTACGGTTGGATCTAGCACAGATACGCAGTATTTT.

The rearrangement links TRBV6-5 to TRBJ2-7; perhaps TRBD1 as D (6 bases). Germline V CDR1 and CDR2: MNHEY, SVGAGI. This CDR3 spans 14 amino acids. V was cut by 2 bases and J by 2 bases, with 10 bases left in between. The CDR3 spells CASSYRDTTYEQYF. CDR3 coding DNA: TGTGCCAGCAGTTACAGGGACACCACCTACGAGCAGTACTTC.

For this clonotype: A much larger clone lies one base from this, so it may be a read error. The chain links TRBV10-1 to TRBJ2-7; no definite D call. Germline V gene data show CDR1 as WNHNN and CDR2 as SYGVQD (reference sequence). The CDR3 is made up of 9 amino acids. This CDR3 is CASSGDFDF. As DNA, the CDR3 is TGCGCCAGCAGTGGGGATTTTGACTTC.

This clonotype was counted many times. The chain recombines TRBV5-1 with TRBJ2-5; D not resolved. CDR1 and CDR2 (germline): SGHRS, YFSETQ. Trimming shortened V by 0 bases and J by 5 bases, and 5 bases separated the two germline ends. This CDR3 comprises 12 residues. The CDR3 DNA is TGCGCCAGCAGCTTGGCCTTCGAGACCCAGTACTTC. Its translation is CASSLAFETQYF.

This clonotype was seen repeatedly, ten times or more. This chain uses TRBV4-3 with TRBJ2-1, with D hard to call. The CDR3 totals 14 residues. The germline V gene has CDR1 LGHNA and CDR2 YSLEER. The V gene lost 0 bases and the J gene lost 4 bases, with 7 bases spanning the gap. Here the CDR3 DNA reads TGCGCCAGCAGCCAAGAGACATCTTACAATGAGCAGTTCTTC. Amino acid sequence: CASSQETSYNEQFF.

This clonotype has ten or more counts. The V gene is TRBV12-3 or TRBV12-4, the J gene TRBJ1-2; tentative D call: TRBD1 (5 bases). V lost 3 bases to trimming and J lost 7 bases, with 18 bases between them. The CDR3 contains 15 residues. CDR3 in DNA: TGTGCCAGCAGTTTGCCCGGGGGTTTCGTTGGTGGCTACACCTTC. Protein: CASSLPGGFVGGYTF.

The chain is built from TRBV7-8 and TRBJ2-5; 8 positions agree with TRBD1. Germline V gene lookup returns CDR1 SGHVS and CDR2 FQNEAQ. The CDR3 spans 15 residues. With 4 bases clipped from V and 5 bases from J, the junction kept 9 bases outside the gene matches. The CDR3 loop is CASSSSGTGGETQYF. The DNA for the CDR3 is TGTGCCAGCAGCTCGTCCGGGACAGGTGGTGAGACCCAGTACTTC.

In its sample, this clonotype was seen a few times. The chain has TRBV4-2 and TRBJ2-3, with a weak D call TRBD2 (7 bases). There are 17 residues in the CDR3. Germline V gene sequence: CDR1 LGHNA, CDR2 YNFKEQ. Trimming removed 1 base from V and 1 base from J, with 15 bases in between. CDR3 sequence (DNA): TGTGCCAGCAGCCAAGCCAGGGGAGGGCCTGGCACAGATACGCAGTATTTT. Translating it yields CASSQARGGPGTDTQYF.

This clonotype was observed at least ten times. This chain uses TRBV7-9 with TRBJ2-3; D is unclear. The CDR3 consists of 12 residues. V lost 5 bases and J 6 bases, leaving 9 bases between the germline ends. In germline, CDR1 is SEHNR, CDR2 FQNEAQ (reference sequence). This CDR3 reads CASSRLGDTQYF. CDR3 DNA sequence: TGTGCCAGCAGCAGGCTGGGGGATACGCAGTATTTT.

This clonotype was picked up many times. This rearrangement joins TRBV20-1 to TRBJ1-5, with D possibly TRBD1 on 5 matching bases. Germline CDR1 and CDR2: DFQATT and SNEGSKA (reference sequence). CDR3 length equals 14 residues. V dropped 4 bases and J dropped 3 bases, with 13 bases sitting between them. The CDR3 nucleotides are TGCAGTGCTACTCAGGGTAGCCTCAATCAGCCCCAGCATTTT. This encodes CSATQGSLNQPQHF.

The chain couples TRBV20-1 to TRBJ2-2; 9 bases agree with TRBD1. The CDR3 sequence is 15 residues long. Germline CDR1 and CDR2: DFQATT and SNEGSKA (reference sequence). V lost 4 bases to trimming and J lost 2 bases; unmatched junction nucleotides: 5. DNA of the CDR3: TGCAGTGCTACCCGGGACAGGGTAAACACCGGGGAGCTGTTTTTT. Amino acids: CSATRDRVNTGELFF.

The chain joins TRBV4-3 to TRBJ2-3; no firm D call. CDR1 LGHNA and CDR2 YSLEER come from the germline V gene. CDR3 length: 13 amino acids. Trimming stripped 0 bases from V and 8 bases from J, with 9 bases between. The CDR3 bases are TGCGCCAGCAGCCAAGATTCGGGTGTTACGCAGTATTTT. Encoded protein: CASSQDSGVTQYF.

J is TRBJ2-3 and V is TRBV6-5, with 7 nucleotides matching TRBD1. There are 16 residues in the CDR3. The trim removed 3 bases at V and 4 bases at J, leaving 10 bases unmatched. Germline CDR1 and CDR2: MNHEY and SVGAGI. The CDR3: CASSYSRDSRSDTQYF. The CDR3 DNA sequence: TGTGCCAGCAGTTATTCCCGGGACAGTCGGTCAGATACGCAGTATTTT.

This clonotype was seen a few times. The genes are TRBV7-3 and TRBJ2-2; D is possibly TRBD1 (5 bases). This CDR3 region has 15 residues. The V gene's germline CDR1 is SGHTA and CDR2 FQGTGA. Trimming left V 5 bases short and J 5 bases short, with 15 bases between. CDR3 coding DNA: TGTGCCAGCAGCCGGACACACCTCGGGACCGGGGAGCTGTTTTTT. Translating it yields CASSRTHLGTGELFF.

The chain joins TRBV20-1 to TRBJ2-5; 8 bases match TRBD2. The CDR3 totals 15 residues. V dropped 1 base and J dropped 10; count of bases not matched to a gene: 14. Looked up from germline, CDR1 is DFQATT and CDR2 is SNEGSKA (reference sequence). The CDR3 is CSARAPPGLSGNQYF. For the CDR3, the DNA is TGCAGTGCTAGAGCCCCTCCGGGACTTAGCGGGAACCAGTACTTC.

This clonotype came up many times. At one end, the junction sequence differs from germline, possibly due to a read error. The V gene is TRBV20-1, the J gene TRBJ2-7; 7 bases are shared with TRBD1. The germline V gene encodes CDR1 DFQATT and CDR2 SNEGSKA (reference sequence). CDR3 length: 14 amino acids. CDR3 DNA: TGCAGTGCCAGAGGGCTACGGGACAGTTACGAGCAGTACTTC. It yields the protein CSARGLRDSYEQYF.

This clonotype turned up a few times. The CDR3 here is CASSPSEGEKLFF. Here the CDR3 DNA reads TGTGCCAGCAGCCCCAGTGAAGGGGAAAAACTGTTTTTT. The gene calls are TRBV3-1 and TRBJ1-4; no reliable D call. CDR3 length equals 13 residues. V gave up 4 bases and J gave up 8 bases, with 11 bases separating them. The germline gives CDR1 LGHDT, CDR2 YNNKEL (reference sequence).